A single sample is the source of the 15 T cell receptor beta chains below, sequenced in a study of blood T cell repertoires in COVID-19. Sequencing used immunoSEQ multiplex PCR; TCRdb keeps in-frame clones, though not all of them. The sample lists under 200,000 clones, about 83% occurring once. The sequencing sample was made of PBMCs or T cells enriched from blood (not recorded which). The source of these receptors is a man aged 35 to 55 with acute COVID-19.

The rearrangement uses TRBV11-2 and TRBJ2-7, with D perhaps TRBD1 (6 bases). Germline CDR1 is SGHAT and CDR2 is FQNNGV. CDR3 size: 13 residues. V was clipped by 6 bases and J by 4 bases, with 13 bases between them. DNA of the CDR3: TGTGCCAGCAGGGATACAGGGTTATACGAGCAGTACTTC. Amino acid sequence: CASRDTGLYEQYF.

The rearrangement joins TRBV6-5 to TRBJ2-7; 7 nucleotides agree with TRBD2. V dropped 2 bases and J dropped 5; count of bases not matched to a gene: 9. The CDR3 is 15 amino acids. Germline lookup yields CDR1 MNHEY and CDR2 SVGAGI. Written as DNA, the CDR3 is TGTGCCAGCAGTTACAAGGAGGGAGGGCCGGACGAGCAGTACTTC. Its translation is CASSYKEGGPDEQYF.

The rearrangement joins TRBV19 to TRBJ1-6; the match to TRBD1 covers 7 bases. Looked up from germline, CDR1 is LNHDA and CDR2 is SQIVND (reference sequence). Losses at the gene ends were 8 bases for V and 6 bases for J; bases not matched to a gene: 19. The CDR3 is 18 residues long. The CDR3 region is CASSRDSLIPKPNSPLHF. In DNA form, the CDR3 reads TGTGCCAGTTCCCGGGACAGCCTTATTCCGAAACCTAATTCACCCCTCCACTTT.

The chain has TRBV7-6 and TRBJ1-1, with no clear D. V was cut by 0 bases and J by 2 bases, with 10 bases left in between. The CDR3 sequence is 15 residues long. Germline V gene sequence: CDR1 SGHVS, CDR2 FNYEAQ. The chain's CDR3 is CASSLASTINTEAFF. The CDR3 DNA sequence: TGTGCCAGCAGCTTAGCGTCGACAATTAACACTGAAGCTTTCTTT.

This chain links TRBV20-1 with TRBJ2-5, with a weak D call TRBD2 (6 bases). CDR3 length equals 11 residues. CDR1 is DFQATT and CDR2 is SNEGSKA in the germline V gene (reference sequence). The V and J ends lost 6 bases and 4 bases respectively, with 9 bases between them. The CDR3 protein is CSAHGGETQYF. Here the CDR3 DNA reads TGCAGTGCCCACGGGGGAGAGACCCAGTACTTC.

The chain has TRBV6-4 and TRBJ1-1, with D possibly matching TRBD1 (5 bases). The V end lost 6 bases, the J end lost 2 bases, and 13 bases lay between the germline ends. This CDR3 comprises 14 residues. The germline V gene has CDR1 MRHNA and CDR2 SNTAGT. The chain's CDR3 is CASSPGHSNTEAFF. The CDR3 coding sequence is TGTGCCAGCAGCCCCGGACACTCAAACACTGAAGCTTTCTTT.

The gene calls are TRBV3-1 (or the pseudogene TRBV3-2) and TRBJ2-7; 11 positions agree with TRBD2. The germline V gene has CDR1 LGHDT and CDR2 YNNKEL (reference sequence). J gave up 4 bases and V 2 bases, and 7 bases lay outside the gene matches. This CDR3 has 16 amino acids. CDR3 loop: CASSQISGRAPYEQYF. The DNA for the CDR3 is TGTGCCAGCAGCCAAATTAGCGGGAGGGCCCCGTACGAGCAGTACTTC.

The V call is TRBV4-2, the J call TRBJ2-7; 7 positions agree with TRBD2. With 6 bases clipped from V and 3 bases from J, the junction kept 17 bases outside the gene matches. The germline gives CDR1 LGHNA, CDR2 YNFKEQ. The CDR3 length is 17 residues. The CDR3 nucleotides are TGTGCCAGCAGTCTCCGTGGGGGGGAGGGCATTATCTACGAGCAGTACTTC. The encoded protein is CASSLRGGEGIIYEQYF.

This CDR3 is CASSRIQGTDTQYF. The CDR3 region has the DNA TGCGCCAGCAGCCGTATACAGGGAACAGATACGCAGTATTTT. The V gene is TRBV5-1, the J gene TRBJ2-3; a possible D gene is TRBD1 (6 bases). Germline assignment: CDR1 SGHRS and CDR2 YFSETQ. V shed 4 bases and J shed 3 bases, with 12 bases lying between them. This CDR3 has 14 residues. Full variable domain (missing parts from reference TRBV5-1 and TRBJ2-3): KAGVTQTPRYLIKTRGQQVTLSCSPISGHRSVSWYQQTPGQGLQFLFEYFSETQRNKGNFPGRFSGRQFSNSRSEMNVSTLELGDSALYLCASSRIQGTDTQYFGPGTRLTVL.

V usage is TRBV3-1 (or the pseudogene TRBV3-2) and J usage is TRBJ2-3, with 8 bases fitting TRBD1. The CDR3 is 17 amino acids. V lost 1 base, J lost 0 bases, and 6 bases stayed unmatched. Germline values: CDR1 LGHDT, CDR2 YNNKEL (reference sequence). CDR3 DNA: TGTGCCAGCAGCCAAGGAGTCTGGACAGGGAGCACAGATACGCAGTATTTT. This sequence encodes CASSQGVWTGSTDTQYF.

This rearrangement joins TRBV12-3 or TRBV12-4 to TRBJ1-2; D unresolved. V gave up 5 bases and J gave up 8 bases, with 12 bases separating them. The CDR3 length is 12 residues. CDR3 nucleotides: TGTGCCAGCAGTGCCAGGTCCTGGGGCTACACCTTC. As protein: CASSARSWGYTF.

For the CDR3, the DNA is TGTGCCAGCACCCACAGTGGGAGAAATGAGCAGTTCTTC. As protein: CASTHSGRNEQFF. The chain combines TRBV27 with TRBJ2-1, with D perhaps TRBD2 (5 bases). Germline loops: CDR1 MNHEY, CDR2 SMNVEV (reference sequence). The ends were cut back, 7 bases at V and 7 bases at J, with 14 bases in the middle. The CDR3 loop spans 13 amino acids.

V usage is TRBV7-2 and J usage is TRBJ1-4, with 7 positions matching TRBD1. The germline gives CDR1 SGHTA, CDR2 FQGNSA. J gave up 7 bases and V 0 bases, and 2 bases lay outside the gene matches. This CDR3 is built from 14 residues. CDR3: CASSLATGSEKLFF. The CDR3 bases are TGTGCCAGCAGCTTAGCGACAGGGAGTGAAAAACTGTTTTTT.

This chain links TRBV7-8 with TRBJ2-7, with TRBD2 as a possible D gene (5 bases). V was shortened by 2 bases and J by 0 bases, with 17 bases between the two germline ends. CDR1 SGHVS and CDR2 FQNEAQ come from the germline V gene. This CDR3 is built from 17 residues. This CDR3 reads CASSLRRTGVSSYEQYF. For the CDR3, the DNA is TGTGCCAGCAGCTTAAGGCGGACCGGGGTGAGCTCCTACGAGCAGTACTTC.

This rearrangement joins TRBV18 to TRBJ2-6, with TRBD1 matching over 7 bases. V lost 3 bases and J lost 0; bases outside the gene matches: 5. CDR1 and CDR2 from the germline V gene are KGHSH and LQKENI. The CDR3 totals 17 residues. CDR3: CASSPVGGASGANVLTF. CDR3 bases: TGTGCCAGCTCACCGGTAGGGGGCGCCTCTGGGGCCAACGTCCTGACTTTC.